These 8 T cell receptor beta chains were all obtained from the same sample, sequenced in a study of Graves' ophthalmopathy and Graves' hyperthyroidism. From RNA, the CDR3 regions of TCR beta chains were amplified and sequenced. HTBI-primed RT-PCR formed the first round, and a multiplex PCR formed the second. TCRdb used MiXCR to reprocess the multiplex PCR reads, holding one entry per CDR3 protein. This sample yields 500,000 to 800,000 distinct CDR3 sequences, of which more than 40% are seen a single time; over 2.5% belongs to the top ten. The material sequenced was peripheral blood. The receptors were gathered from an adult man with Graves' ophthalmopathy.

J is TRBJ2-3 and V is TRBV25-1; D is unclear. CDR1 is MGHDK, CDR2 SYGVNS, per germline. V was shortened by 3 bases and J by 0 bases, with 10 bases between the two germline ends. The CDR3 sequence is 15 residues long. The CDR3 is CASSEATPSTDTQYF. DNA of the CDR3: TGTGCCAGCAGTGAGGCTACACCTAGCACAGATACGCAGTATTTT. Variable domain in full (rest from reference TRBV25-1 and TRBJ2-3): EADIYQTPRYLVIGTGKKITLECSQTMGHDKMYWYQQDPGMELHLIHYSYGVNSTEKGDLSSESTVSRIRTEHFPLTLESARPSHTSQYLCASSEATPSTDTQYFGPGTRLTVL.

This sequence joins TRBV19 and TRBJ1-2; tentatively, D is TRBD1 (6 bases). The V end was cut by 5 bases, the J end by 1 base, with 14 bases between. The CDR3 spans 15 residues. In germline, CDR1 is LNHDA, CDR2 SQIVND (reference sequence). The chain's CDR3 is CASSSSYRVNYGYTF. The CDR3 nucleotides read TGTGCCAGTAGTTCGTCGTACAGGGTTAACTATGGCTACACCTTC.

The gene calls are TRBV9 and TRBJ2-2; the match to TRBD2 covers 14 bases. Germline trimming cut 3 bases from V and 6 bases from J; bases unmatched to any gene: 13. The CDR3 has 19 amino acids. Germline V lookup: CDR1 SGDLS, CDR2 YYNGEE. CDR3 in DNA: TGTGCCAGCAGCGGCTCTATTAGACTAGCGGGAGGGGACGCCGGGGAGCTGTTTTTT. Its protein is CASSGSIRLAGGDAGELFF.

The chain combines TRBV12-3 or TRBV12-4 with TRBJ2-7, with TRBD1 matching 9 bases. The CDR3 has 13 amino acids. With V trimmed by 5 bases and J by 6 bases, 5 bases remained unmatched. Here the CDR3 DNA reads TGTGCCAGCAGTACTGGGACAGGGACCGAGCAGTACTTC. Translating it yields CASSTGTGTEQYF.

This clonotype came up many times. The chain uses TRBV7-2 and TRBJ2-7; 7 nucleotides match TRBD2. Germline-derived CDR1 and CDR2 are SGHTA and FQGNSA. The CDR3 is 13 residues long. With V trimmed by 5 bases and J by 9 bases, 10 bases remained unmatched. CDR3 DNA: TGTGCCAGCAGCCGGGAGGAACGTGTAGGGCAGTACTTC. It specifies CASSREERVGQYF.

Note on this clonotype: At one end, the junction sequence differs from germline, possibly due to a read error. This chain uses TRBV7-2 with TRBJ2-7; D may be TRBD2 (6 bases). The CDR3 has 15 amino acids. Per germline, CDR1 SGHTA and CDR2 FQGNSA. CDR3 DNA: TGTGCCAGCAGCTTAGGAGTGGGGGGTTCCTACGAGCAGCACTTC. This codes for CASSLGVGGSYEQHF. Full variable domain (outside the CDR3, taken from reference TRBV7-2 and TRBJ2-7): GAGVSQSPSNKVTEKGKDVELRCDPISGHTALYWYRQSLGQGLEFLIYFQGNSAPDKSGLPSDRFSAERTGGSVSTLTIQRTQQEDSAVYLCASSLGVGGSYEQHFGPGTRLTVT.

This clonotype was seen at least ten times. The chain couples TRBV5-8 to TRBJ2-5, with 10 bases that match TRBD2. Germline trimming cut 0 bases from V and 4 bases from J; bases unmatched to any gene: 9. The germline CDR1 and CDR2 sequences are SGHTS and YDEGEE. This CDR3 contains 17 residues. Here the CDR3 reads CASSLGGASGSGETQYF. The CDR3 DNA reads TGTGCCAGCAGCTTGGGTGGAGCTAGCGGGAGTGGAGAGACCCAGTACTTC.

V gene TRBV25-1 combines with J gene TRBJ2-7; 8 nucleotides align to TRBD1. The length of the CDR3 is 15 residues. After removal of 6 bases from V and 5 bases from J, the junction contained 12 bases not matched to a gene. Per the germline V gene, CDR1 is MGHDK and CDR2 is SYGVNS. The CDR3 reads CASSSNKQGVHEQYF. The CDR3 DNA is TGTGCCAGCAGCTCAAACAAACAGGGGGTCCACGAGCAGTACTTC.